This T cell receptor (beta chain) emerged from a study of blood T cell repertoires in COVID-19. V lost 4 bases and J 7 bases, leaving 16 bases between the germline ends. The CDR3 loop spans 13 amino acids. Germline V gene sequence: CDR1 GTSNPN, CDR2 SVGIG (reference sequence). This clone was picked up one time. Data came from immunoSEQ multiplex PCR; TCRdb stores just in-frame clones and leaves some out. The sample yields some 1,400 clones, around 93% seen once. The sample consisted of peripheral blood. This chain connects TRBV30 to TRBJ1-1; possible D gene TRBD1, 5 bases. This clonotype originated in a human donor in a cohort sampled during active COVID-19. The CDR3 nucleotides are TGTGCCTGGATTCCTCCAGGGTTTCGTGAAGCTTTCTTT. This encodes CAWIPPGFREAFF.